This record looks at one T cell receptor beta chain sequence and its context. What it binds is unknown. V lost 2 bases and J lost 6, with 19 bases in between. The length of the CDR3 is 17 residues. CDR1 is LNHDA and CDR2 is SQIVND in the germline V gene (reference sequence). The record originates from a study of T cell responses to AZD1222 COVID-19 vaccine. Some clones are missing from TCRdb's copy, which holds only in-frame ones; the method was immunoSEQ multiplex PCR. The sample has some 140,000 clones; 85% to 95% are singletons. Points from the study as a whole: Clonal diversity may have been underestimated, and the donors were mostly white British, with more females than males. Spike was spanned by vaccine-associated CD4 TCRs, which were dominant at 160-218 and 743-854. Elevations in Spike-specific TCR breadth and depth followed administration of two AZD1222 doses.

This chain uses TRBV19 with TRBJ2-2; D may be TRBD1 (5 bases). Sequencing used peripheral blood, obtained on day 0 of AZD1222 vaccination. The sequence was collected from an adult in good health. CDR3 in DNA: TGTGCCAGTAGTATACCCCTTGGGCAGGGTGGTCCCGGGGAGCTGTTTTTT. Translated, it gives CASSIPLGQGGPGELFF.